The entry that follows covers one T cell receptor beta chain sequence. Per the study methods: Quantification of nucleated cells was approximated via reference gene primer amplification. The assay was immunoSEQ multiplex PCR, and TCRdb's table has in-frame clones only and misses some. The DNA gave D and trimming, while V, J and clone size come from that table. Of approximately 240,000 clones in the sample, about 80% were seen once. Germline CDR1 and CDR2: SGHRS and YFSETQ. This CDR3 comprises 15 residues. The V and J ends lost 4 bases and 5 bases respectively, with 17 bases between them. This specimen belongs to a study of blood T cell repertoires in COVID-19. Study-level information: Acute-phase and convalescent COVID-19 samples originated in the United States, Italy and Spain. PBMCs, B-cell-depleted T cells, or T cells were the source of the cDNA or gDNA that made up the material.

Sequenced sample: peripheral blood. This receptor was identified in a woman of 80 years or more with active or convalescent COVID-19. This chain links TRBV5-1 with TRBJ2-3; weak D call: TRBD1 (5 bases). CDR3: CASSQHIGAGDTQYF. DNA for the CDR3: TGCGCCAGCAGCCAGCATATAGGGGCCGGAGATACGCAGTATTTT.